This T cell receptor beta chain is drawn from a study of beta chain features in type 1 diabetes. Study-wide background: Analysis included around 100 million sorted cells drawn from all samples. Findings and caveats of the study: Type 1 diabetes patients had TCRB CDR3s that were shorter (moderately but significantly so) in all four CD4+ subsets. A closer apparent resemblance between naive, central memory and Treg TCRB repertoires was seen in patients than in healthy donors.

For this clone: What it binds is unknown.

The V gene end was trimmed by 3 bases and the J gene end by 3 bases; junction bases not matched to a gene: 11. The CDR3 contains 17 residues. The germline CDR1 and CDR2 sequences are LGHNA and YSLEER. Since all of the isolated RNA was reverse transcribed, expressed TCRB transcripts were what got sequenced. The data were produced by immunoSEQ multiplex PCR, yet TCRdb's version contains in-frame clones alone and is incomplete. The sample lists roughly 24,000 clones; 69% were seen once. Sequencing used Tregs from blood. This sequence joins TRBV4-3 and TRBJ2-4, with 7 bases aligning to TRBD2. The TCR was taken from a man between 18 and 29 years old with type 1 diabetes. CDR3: CASSHSASGANKNIQYF. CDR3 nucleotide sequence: TGCGCCAGCAGCCACAGCGCTAGCGGAGCGAACAAAAACATTCAGTACTTC.